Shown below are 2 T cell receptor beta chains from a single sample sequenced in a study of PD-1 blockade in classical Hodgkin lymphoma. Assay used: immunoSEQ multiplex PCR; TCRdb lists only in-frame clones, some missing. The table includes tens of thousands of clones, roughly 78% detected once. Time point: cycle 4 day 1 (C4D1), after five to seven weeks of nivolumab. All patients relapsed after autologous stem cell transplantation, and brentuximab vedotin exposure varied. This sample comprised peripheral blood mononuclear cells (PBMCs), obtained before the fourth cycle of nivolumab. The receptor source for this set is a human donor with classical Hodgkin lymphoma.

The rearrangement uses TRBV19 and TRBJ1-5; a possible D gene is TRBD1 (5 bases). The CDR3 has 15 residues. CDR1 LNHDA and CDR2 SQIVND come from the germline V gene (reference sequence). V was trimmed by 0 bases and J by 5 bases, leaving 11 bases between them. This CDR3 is CASSIDPWGDQPQHF. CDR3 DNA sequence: TGTGCCAGTAGTATAGATCCATGGGGGGATCAGCCCCAGCATTTT.

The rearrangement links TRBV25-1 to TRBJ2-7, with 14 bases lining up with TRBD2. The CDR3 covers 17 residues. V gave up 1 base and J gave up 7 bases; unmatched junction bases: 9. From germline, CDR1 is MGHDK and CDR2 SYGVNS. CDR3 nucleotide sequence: TGTGCCAGCAGTGAATGGAGGACTAGCGGGGGGCGGTTTGAGCAGTACTTC. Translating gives CASSEWRTSGGRFEQYF.